The 9 T cell receptor beta chains below were found in one sample sequenced in a study of OX40 agonist ivuxolimab in advanced cancers. Method: immunoSEQ multiplex PCR; TCRdb's copy keeps in-frame clones and lacks some. In the table there are approximately 67,000 clones, around 84% of which are singletons. Sequences were derived from CD4+ or CD8+ T cells sorted from blood, sampled in a trial of the OX40 agonist ivuxolimab. These receptors came from an adult with an advanced solid tumor such as melanoma, head and neck, liver or kidney cancer.

The sample holds a few counts of this clone. The chain carries TRBV14 and TRBJ1-2; D is perhaps TRBD1 (5 bases). The CDR3 extends over 13 amino acids. CDR1 is SGHDN, CDR2 FVKESK, per germline. Trimming left V 5 bases short and J 4 bases short, with 11 bases between. The CDR3 loop is CASSKGAGYGYTF. The CDR3 region has the DNA TGTGCCAGCAGCAAAGGGGCCGGCTATGGCTACACCTTC.

CDR3 residues: CSSWNRGLNNEQFF. The CDR3 coding sequence is TGTTCCTCTTGGAACAGGGGACTAAACAATGAGCAGTTCTTC. V gene TRBV27 combines with J gene TRBJ2-1; D tentatively fits TRBD1 or TRBD2 (7 bases each). Per the germline V gene, CDR1 is MNHEY and CDR2 is SMNVEV (reference sequence). The CDR3 totals 14 residues.

This clone was detected once. The rearrangement uses TRBV6-1 and TRBJ2-5; perhaps TRBD1 as D (5 bases). CDR1 is MNHNS, CDR2 SASEGT, per germline. Trimming stripped 1 base from V and 7 bases from J, with 13 bases between. This CDR3 contains 14 residues. As DNA, the CDR3 is TGTGCCAGCAGTGAAGGGGGCCTCCGGTGGACCCAGTACTTC. This encodes CASSEGGLRWTQYF.

This chain joins TRBV28 and TRBJ2-5; D is perhaps TRBD1 or TRBD2 (5 bases each). This CDR3 is built from 12 residues. The germline gives CDR1 MDHEN, CDR2 SYDVKM. The V and J ends lost 11 bases and 1 base respectively, with 11 bases between them. The CDR3 protein is CAGGRGQETQYF. As DNA, the CDR3 is TGTGCCGGGGGTCGGGGCCAAGAGACCCAGTACTTC.

V and J are TRBV28 and TRBJ2-7, with D possibly TRBD2 on 5 matching bases. The germline V gene encodes CDR1 MDHEN and CDR2 SYDVKM. This CDR3 contains 13 residues. V was cut by 3 bases and J by 5 bases, with 11 bases left in between. The chain's CDR3 is CASSLGDGNEQYF. For the CDR3, the DNA is TGTGCCAGCAGTTTGGGCGACGGGAACGAGCAGTACTTC.

The chain has TRBV6-6 and TRBJ2-5, with 14 positions matching TRBD2. The V gene end was trimmed by 6 bases and the J gene end by 4 bases; junction bases not matched to a gene: 7. The V gene's germline CDR1 is MNHNY and CDR2 SVGAGI (reference sequence). The CDR3 has 16 residues. The CDR3 nucleotides are TGTGCCAGCAGCATGGGACTAGCGGGAGCAGGAGAGACCCAGTACTTC. Translating gives CASSMGLAGAGETQYF.

This chain links TRBV2 with TRBJ2-7; no clear D gene. Trimming stripped 4 bases from V and 7 bases from J, with 8 bases between. The CDR3 is 11 amino acids. The germline CDR1 and CDR2 sequences are SNHLY and FYNNEI. The CDR3 reads CASSVDTEQYF. DNA of the CDR3: TGTGCCAGCAGTGTAGATACTGAGCAGTACTTC.

The sample holds a few counts of this clone. The V call is TRBV6-6, the J call TRBJ2-1; tentative D call: TRBD1 (6 bases). Germline V gene data show CDR1 as MNHNY and CDR2 as SVGAGI (reference sequence). Trimming removed 0 bases at V and 3 bases at J, with 9 bases between. There are 15 residues in the CDR3. The CDR3 region has the DNA TGTGCCAGCAGTTACTCCTCAGGGGTCTACAATGAGCAGTTCTTC. Its protein is CASSYSSGVYNEQFF.

The CDR3 spells CASSLNPGAENTIYF. CDR3 bases: TGTGCCAGCAGCTTAAACCCAGGGGCAGAAAACACCATATATTTT. The chain employs TRBV7-2 and TRBJ1-3; D may be TRBD1 (6 bases). The CDR3 extends over 15 amino acids. V was clipped by 2 bases and J by 6 bases, with 14 bases between them. The germline CDR1 and CDR2 sequences are SGHTA and FQGNSA.